The 17 T cell receptor beta chains below were found in one sample sequenced in a study of T-cell memory formation after mild COVID-19. In TCRdb, the 5' RACE reads were re-called with MiXCR into one record per CDR3 protein. The sample holds fewer than 450,000 distinct CDR3 sequences, 20% to 25% seen once. Sequenced input: PBMCs or a T cell subset sorted from them (not recorded which). The receptors originated from an adult woman who had mild COVID-19 (a few samples of this study predate the infection). Cell type and time point are not known.

The rearrangement uses TRBV12-3 or TRBV12-4 and TRBJ2-3; the D is unclear. The CDR3 covers 14 residues. V gave up 6 bases and J gave up 0 bases, with 10 bases separating them. Here the CDR3 DNA reads TGTGCCAGCAGGCACGGTGCTAGCACAGATACGCAGTATTTT. The encoded protein is CASRHGASTDTQYF.

This clonotype has a handful of counts. The chain carries TRBV7-9 and TRBJ2-3; the match to TRBD2 covers 9 bases. Germline CDR1 reads SEHNR; CDR2 reads FQNEAQ (reference sequence). This CDR3 spans 17 amino acids. The junction had 8 bases not matched to a gene; V was cut back by 0 bases and J by 4 bases. The CDR3 loop reads CASSLAPLAGLPDTQYF. The CDR3 nucleotides read TGTGCCAGCAGCTTAGCGCCACTAGCGGGCCTACCAGATACGCAGTATTTT. Full variable domain (outside the CDR3, taken from reference TRBV7-9 and TRBJ2-3): DTGVSQNPRHKITKRGQNVTFRCDPISEHNRLYWYRQTLGQGPEFLTYFQNEAQLEKSRLLSDRFSAERPKGSFSTLEIQRTEQGDSAMYLCASSLAPLAGLPDTQYFGPGTRLTVL.

The chain carries TRBV7-2 and TRBJ2-3; possible D gene TRBD1, 6 bases. The CDR3 runs 16 residues. Trimming took off 1 base at V and 0 bases at J, with 11 bases between the two ends. The V gene's germline CDR1 is SGHTA and CDR2 FQGNSA. The CDR3 region is CASSLDRTASTDTQYF. The CDR3, as DNA: TGTGCCAGCAGCTTAGATAGGACAGCTAGCACAGATACGCAGTATTTT.

This clonotype was picked up one time. The CDR3 loop reads CASSSYRDSETQYF. Written as DNA, the CDR3 is TGTGCCAGCAGCTCATACCGGGACTCAGAGACCCAGTACTTC. The V and J genes are TRBV5-4 and TRBJ2-5, with a tentative D call TRBD2 (6 bases). The germline CDR1 and CDR2 sequences are SGHNT and YYREEE (reference sequence). This CDR3 is built from 14 residues. Between the trimmed V and J ends, which lost 3 bases and 4 bases, there was a span of 13 bases.

This clonotype turned up a few times. V is TRBV9 and J is TRBJ2-1; D ambiguous. The CDR3 is made up of 15 amino acids. The germline gives CDR1 SGDLS, CDR2 YYNGEE. V was shortened by 4 bases and J by 5 bases, with 16 bases between the two germline ends. The chain's CDR3 is CASSWHPLPDNEQFF. The CDR3 nucleotides are TGTGCCAGCAGCTGGCACCCACTACCTGACAATGAGCAGTTCTTC.

This clonotype was seen once. This chain joins TRBV5-1 and TRBJ1-2; 9 bases match TRBD1. Losses at the gene ends were 4 bases for V and 8 bases for J; bases not matched to a gene: 9. The CDR3 contains 14 residues. CDR1 SGHRS and CDR2 YFSETQ come from the germline V gene. CDR3 amino acids: CASSVDRGHGGYTF. The CDR3, as DNA: TGCGCCAGCAGCGTGGACAGGGGCCACGGCGGCTACACCTTC.

V and J are TRBV27 and TRBJ1-2; no reliable D call. Germline CDR1 reads MNHEY; CDR2 reads SMNVEV (reference sequence). Trimming pared 2 bases from V and 5 bases from J, leaving 12 bases between. This CDR3 spans 14 amino acids. The CDR3 reads CASSLIGSGYGYTF. In DNA form, the CDR3 reads TGTGCCAGCAGTTTAATTGGGTCGGGATATGGCTACACCTTC.

The chain combines TRBV20-1 with TRBJ1-5; D is possibly TRBD1 (5 bases). Germline loops: CDR1 DFQATT, CDR2 SNEGSKA (reference sequence). The CDR3 has 13 amino acids. Trimming removed 6 bases at V and 3 bases at J, with 12 bases between. The DNA of the CDR3 is TGCAGTGCCCGCCGACAGATCAATCAGCCCCAGCATTTT. This codes for CSARRQINQPQHF.

There are a few counts of this clonotype. The V call is TRBV6-6, the J call TRBJ1-2; no clear D gene. CDR3 length: 13 residues. The germline CDR1 and CDR2 sequences are MNHNY and SVGAGI (reference sequence). Deletions cut 5 bases from V and 2 bases from J, with 9 bases between. Here the CDR3 DNA reads TGTGCCAGCAGTCCCGCCCCGAACTATGGCTACACCTTC. Residues: CASSPAPNYGYTF.

This clonotype was picked up a small number of times. This chain links TRBV2 with TRBJ2-3; D is unclear. The CDR3 contains 14 residues. Germline values: CDR1 SNHLY, CDR2 FYNNEI. V was trimmed by 4 bases and J by 4 bases, leaving 12 bases between them. CDR3 loop: CASSAAEIPDTQYF. For the CDR3, the DNA is TGTGCCAGCAGTGCGGCGGAGATCCCAGATACGCAGTATTTT.

The rearrangement joins TRBV6-6 to TRBJ2-5; 7 bases are a match to TRBD1. CDR3 length: 15 amino acids. Per germline, CDR1 MNHNY and CDR2 SVGAGI (reference sequence). With 8 bases clipped from V and 1 base from J, the junction kept 10 bases outside the gene matches. The CDR3 is CASHLQGSSQETQYF. The DNA for the CDR3 is TGTGCCAGCCACCTACAGGGGTCATCCCAAGAGACCCAGTACTTC.

This clonotype has just a few counts. The rearrangement links TRBV6-5 to TRBJ1-6; perhaps TRBD1 as D (6 bases). Germline V lookup: CDR1 MNHEY, CDR2 SVGAGI. V dropped 6 bases and J dropped 7 bases, with 10 bases sitting between them. This CDR3 is 13 amino acids long. CDR3 nucleotide sequence: TGTGCCAGCAGGCCCGGGACAAATTCACCCCTCCACTTT. Amino acid sequence: CASRPGTNSPLHF.

This clonotype was observed a handful of times. The chain couples TRBV11-2 to TRBJ1-1; TRBD1 matches 9 bases. The CDR3 covers 15 residues. The germline CDR1 and CDR2 sequences are SGHAT and FQNNGV. The junction had 7 bases not matched to a gene; V was cut back by 5 bases and J by 3 bases. This CDR3 reads CASSATGGSDTEAFF. CDR3 nucleotides: TGTGCCAGCAGCGCTACAGGGGGCTCGGACACTGAAGCTTTCTTT.

The CDR3 loop reads CASSREAGTGDEAFF. The CDR3 DNA is TGTGCCAGCAGTCGGGAAGCCGGGACAGGAGATGAAGCTTTCTTT. The chain employs TRBV6-1 and TRBJ1-1; 8 bases are a match to TRBD1. CDR3 length: 15 amino acids. Germline trimming cut 5 bases from V and 7 bases from J; bases unmatched to any gene: 12. The germline gives CDR1 MNHNS, CDR2 SASEGT.

The chain is built from TRBV9 and TRBJ1-6; possible D gene TRBD1, 6 bases. CDR3 size: 17 residues. Germline V gene data show CDR1 as SGDLS and CDR2 as YYNGEE. V lost 4 bases and J lost 8, with 22 bases in between. CDR3 sequence: CASSPRRVQGKDSPLHF. CDR3 in DNA: TGTGCCAGCAGCCCCCGTAGGGTACAGGGCAAAGATTCACCCCTCCACTTT.

This clonotype appeared a few times. V and J are TRBV25-1 and TRBJ2-5, with a tentative D call TRBD1 (5 bases). Germline assignment: CDR1 MGHDK and CDR2 SYGVNS. The CDR3 runs 18 residues. Trimming stripped 0 bases from V and 2 bases from J, with 19 bases between. The CDR3 reads CASSEYNRRQKDQETQYF. The CDR3, as DNA: TGTGCCAGCAGTGAATATAATAGGAGACAGAAAGATCAAGAGACCCAGTACTTC.

The chain joins TRBV15 to TRBJ2-5; tentatively, D is TRBD2 (6 bases). V lost 1 base, J lost 4 bases, and 10 bases lay in between. Germline CDR1 reads LNHNV; CDR2 reads YYDKDF (reference sequence). The CDR3 loop spans 14 amino acids. CDR3 loop: CATSRGREPETQYF. In DNA form, the CDR3 reads TGTGCCACCAGCAGAGGGCGGGAACCAGAGACCCAGTACTTC.